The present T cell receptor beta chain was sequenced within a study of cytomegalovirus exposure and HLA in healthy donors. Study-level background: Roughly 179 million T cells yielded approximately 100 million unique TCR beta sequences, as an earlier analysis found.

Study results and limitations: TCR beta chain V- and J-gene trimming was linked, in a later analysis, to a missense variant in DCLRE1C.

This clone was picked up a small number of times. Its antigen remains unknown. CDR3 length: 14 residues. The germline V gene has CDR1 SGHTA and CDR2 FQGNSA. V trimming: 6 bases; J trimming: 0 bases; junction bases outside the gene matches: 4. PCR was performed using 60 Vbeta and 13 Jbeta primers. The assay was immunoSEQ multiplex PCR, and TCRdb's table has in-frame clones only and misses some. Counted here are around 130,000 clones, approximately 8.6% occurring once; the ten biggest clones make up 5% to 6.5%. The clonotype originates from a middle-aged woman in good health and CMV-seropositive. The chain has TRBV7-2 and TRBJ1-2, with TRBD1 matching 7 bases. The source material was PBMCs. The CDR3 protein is CASRRDRSNYGYTF. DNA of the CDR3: TGTGCCAGCAGACGGGACAGATCTAACTATGGCTACACCTTC.